The source of this TCR beta chain is a study of patients and donors after allogeneic stem cell transplantation. TCRdb ran MiXCR on the RT-PCR reads and lists one entry per CDR3 protein. The data hold around 170,000 distinct CDR3 sequences, with about 24% observed a single time. The CDR3 length is 14 residues. J gave up 3 bases and V 3 bases, and 4 bases lay outside the gene matches. Material for sequencing was blood, either unsorted or a sorted T cell fraction (not recorded which). The V gene is TRBV12-3 or TRBV12-4, the J gene TRBJ2-7, with TRBD1 identical over 8 bases. The sequence came from a human donor who was either an allogeneic HSCT recipient or a stem cell or donor lymphocyte infusion donor (not recorded which). It is not recorded whose cells these are; they may come from a transplant donor. The CDR3 region is CASSLGQVDYEQYF. The CDR3 nucleotides read TGTGCCAGCAGTTTGGGACAGGTCGACTACGAGCAGTACTTC.